One and the same sample provided the 6 T cell receptor beta chains below, sequenced in a study of CD8 T cells in ankylosing spondylitis. TCRdb used MiXCR to reprocess the 5' RACE reads, holding one entry per CDR3 protein. Counted here are 180,000 or so distinct CDR3 sequences, roughly 11% occurring once; the ten biggest clones make up 25% to 30%. Sequenced: blood, either unsorted or a sorted T cell fraction (not recorded which). All receptors come from a male donor with ankylosing spondylitis or in good health (not recorded which).

The chain combines TRBV7-6 with TRBJ2-5; no clear D gene. Trimming took 3 bases from V and 4 from J, leaving 6 bases between them. Per germline, CDR1 SGHVS and CDR2 FNYEAQ. CDR3 length: 12 residues. The CDR3 DNA sequence: TGTGCCAGCAGCTTGGCTACAGAGACCCAGTACTTC. Protein: CASSLATETQYF.

There are many counts of this clonotype. The chain has TRBV7-9 and TRBJ2-3; D gene unclear. V lost 2 bases to trimming and J lost 0 bases, with 12 bases between them. The CDR3 is made up of 16 amino acids. Germline-derived CDR1 and CDR2 are SEHNR and FQNEAQ (reference sequence). CDR3 DNA: TGTGCCAGCAGCTTATTAGGTGGGCCTAGCACAGATACGCAGTATTTT. Protein sequence: CASSLLGGPSTDTQYF.

V gene TRBV12-2 combines with J gene TRBJ2-7; whether TRBD1, the table's D call, matches the DNA was not checked. TRBV12-2 is noted as a pseudogene. CDR3 length equals 18 residues. The CDR3 nucleotides read TGTGCAAGTCGCATTTCTTGCGGGGGCACAGGGCTCTCCTACGAGCAGTACTTC. This sequence encodes CASRISCGGTGLSYEQYF.

This clonotype was recorded many times. The V gene is TRBV5-6, the J gene TRBJ2-4; D may be TRBD2 (6 bases). CDR1 and CDR2 (germline): SGHDT, YYEEEE. The CDR3 has 16 amino acids. Trimming took off 0 bases at V and 1 base at J, with 11 bases between the two ends. CDR3 protein: CASSLEAGFAKNIQYF. The DNA of the CDR3 is TGTGCCAGCAGCTTGGAGGCGGGATTCGCCAAAAACATTCAGTACTTC.

Many counts were recorded for this clonotype. This chain joins TRBV29-1 and TRBJ2-3, with TRBD1 matching 9 bases. Unmatched junction bases numbered 3, after V lost 4 bases and J lost 4 bases. The CDR3 spans 13 residues. The V gene's germline CDR1 is SQVTM and CDR2 ANQGSEA. DNA for the CDR3: TGCAGCGTTGGGGACAGGGCACCAGATACGCAGTATTTT. Its protein is CSVGDRAPDTQYF.

This clonotype occurred many times. The rearrangement uses TRBV20-1 and TRBJ1-1; D unresolved. The CDR3 length is 8 residues. Germline CDR1 DFQATT, CDR2 SNEGSKA (reference sequence). Between the trimmed V and J ends, which lost 0 bases and 10 bases, there was a span of 0 bases. The CDR3 sequence is CSAREAFF. CDR3 bases: TGCAGTGCTAGAGAAGCTTTCTTT.